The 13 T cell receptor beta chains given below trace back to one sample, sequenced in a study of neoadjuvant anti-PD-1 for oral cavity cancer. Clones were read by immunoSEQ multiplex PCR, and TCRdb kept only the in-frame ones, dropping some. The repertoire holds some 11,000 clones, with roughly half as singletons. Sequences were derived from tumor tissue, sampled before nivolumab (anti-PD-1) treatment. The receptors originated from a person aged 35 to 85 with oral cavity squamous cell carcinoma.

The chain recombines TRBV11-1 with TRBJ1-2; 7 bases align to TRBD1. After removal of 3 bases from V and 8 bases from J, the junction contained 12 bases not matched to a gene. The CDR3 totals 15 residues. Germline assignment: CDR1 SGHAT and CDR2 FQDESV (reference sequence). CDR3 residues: CASSFYGQAERGYTF. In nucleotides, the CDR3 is TGTGCCAGCAGCTTTTACGGACAGGCCGAGAGAGGCTACACCTTC.

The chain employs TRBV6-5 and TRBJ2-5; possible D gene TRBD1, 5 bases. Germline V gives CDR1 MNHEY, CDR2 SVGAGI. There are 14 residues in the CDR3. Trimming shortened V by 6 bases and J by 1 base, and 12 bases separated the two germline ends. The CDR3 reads CASSLDGAQETQYF. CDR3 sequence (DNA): TGTGCCAGCAGCTTAGATGGGGCCCAAGAGACCCAGTACTTC.

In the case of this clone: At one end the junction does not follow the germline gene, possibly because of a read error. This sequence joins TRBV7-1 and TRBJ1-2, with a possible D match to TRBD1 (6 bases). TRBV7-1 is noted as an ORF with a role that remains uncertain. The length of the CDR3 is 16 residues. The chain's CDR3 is CASSQDPGRGSYGYTF. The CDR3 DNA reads TGCGCCAGCAGCCAAGATCCCGGCAGGGGAAGCTATGGCTACACCTTC.

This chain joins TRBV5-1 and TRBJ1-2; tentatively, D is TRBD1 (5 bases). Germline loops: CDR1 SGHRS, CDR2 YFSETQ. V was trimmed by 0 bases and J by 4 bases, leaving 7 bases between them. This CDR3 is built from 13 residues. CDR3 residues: CASSLGQTYGYTF. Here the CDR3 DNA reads TGCGCCAGCAGCTTGGGACAGACCTATGGCTACACCTTC.

The CDR3 DNA sequence: TGTGCCAGCAGCTTAGTTCAGGGACAGAACCCCTATGGCTACACCTTC. As protein: CASSLVQGQNPYGYTF. The chain has TRBV7-2 and TRBJ1-2; 7 bases line up with TRBD1. Germline trimming cut 1 base from V and 4 bases from J; bases unmatched to any gene: 9. Germline V gives CDR1 SGHTA, CDR2 FQGNSA. The CDR3 spans 16 residues.

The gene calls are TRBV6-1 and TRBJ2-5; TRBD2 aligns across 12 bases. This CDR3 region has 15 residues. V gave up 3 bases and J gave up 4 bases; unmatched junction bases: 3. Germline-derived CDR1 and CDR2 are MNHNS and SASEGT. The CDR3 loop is CASSEGLAGPETQYF. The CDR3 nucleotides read TGTGCCAGCAGTGAGGGACTAGCGGGCCCAGAGACCCAGTACTTC.

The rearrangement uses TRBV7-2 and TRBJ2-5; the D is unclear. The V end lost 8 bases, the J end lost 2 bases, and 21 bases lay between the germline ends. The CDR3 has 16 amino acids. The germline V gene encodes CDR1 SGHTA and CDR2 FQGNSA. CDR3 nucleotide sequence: TGTGCCAGCTCCTCCCCCGACACCAAGATACAAGAGACCCAGTACTTC. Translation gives CASSSPDTKIQETQYF.

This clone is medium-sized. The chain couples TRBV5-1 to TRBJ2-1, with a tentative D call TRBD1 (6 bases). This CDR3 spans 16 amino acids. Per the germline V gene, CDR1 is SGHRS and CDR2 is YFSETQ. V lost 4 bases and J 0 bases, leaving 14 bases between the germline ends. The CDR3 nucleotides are TGCGCCAGCAGCCCCGGACAGCTAAGCTCCTACAATGAGCAGTTCTTC. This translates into CASSPGQLSSYNEQFF. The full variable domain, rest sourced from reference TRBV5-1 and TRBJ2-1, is KAGVTQTPRYLIKTRGQQVTLSCSPISGHRSVSWYQQTPGQGLQFLFEYFSETQRNKGNFPGRFSGRQFSNSRSEMNVSTLELGDSALYLCASSPGQLSSYNEQFFGPGTRLTVL.

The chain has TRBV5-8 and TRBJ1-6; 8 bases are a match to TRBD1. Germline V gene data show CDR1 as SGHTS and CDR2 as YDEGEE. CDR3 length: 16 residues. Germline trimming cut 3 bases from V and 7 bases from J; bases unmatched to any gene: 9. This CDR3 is CASSWGGRGPNSPLHF. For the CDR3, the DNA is TGTGCCAGCAGCTGGGGGGGCAGGGGGCCGAATTCACCCCTCCACTTT. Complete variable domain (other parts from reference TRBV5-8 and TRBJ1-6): EAGVTQSPTHLIKTRGQQATLRCSPISGHTSVYWYQQALGLGLQFLLWYDEGEERNRGNFPPRFSGRQFPNYSSELNVNALELEDSALYLCASSWGGRGPNSPLHFGNGTRLTVT.

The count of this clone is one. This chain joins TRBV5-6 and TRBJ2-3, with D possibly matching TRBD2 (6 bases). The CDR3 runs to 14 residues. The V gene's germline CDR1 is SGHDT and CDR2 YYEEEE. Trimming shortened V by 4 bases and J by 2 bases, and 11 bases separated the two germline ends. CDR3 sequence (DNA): TGTGCCAGCAGCCCGGGCGGGGCCACAGATACGCAGTATTTT. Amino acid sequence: CASSPGGATDTQYF.

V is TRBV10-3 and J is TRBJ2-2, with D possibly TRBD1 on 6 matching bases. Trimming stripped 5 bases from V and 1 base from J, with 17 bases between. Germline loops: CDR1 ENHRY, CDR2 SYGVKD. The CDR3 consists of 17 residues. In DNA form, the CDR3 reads TGTGCCATCAGTACTGTTCAGGGGTGGGGGAACACCGGGGAGCTGTTTTTT. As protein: CAISTVQGWGNTGELFF.

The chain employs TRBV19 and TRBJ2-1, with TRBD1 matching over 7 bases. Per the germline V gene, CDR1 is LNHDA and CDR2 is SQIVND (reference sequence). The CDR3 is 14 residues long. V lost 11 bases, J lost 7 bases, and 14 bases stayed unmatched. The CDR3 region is CASTKRTGKNEQFF. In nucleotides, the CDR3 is TGTGCCTCCACTAAGAGGACAGGCAAGAATGAGCAGTTCTTC.

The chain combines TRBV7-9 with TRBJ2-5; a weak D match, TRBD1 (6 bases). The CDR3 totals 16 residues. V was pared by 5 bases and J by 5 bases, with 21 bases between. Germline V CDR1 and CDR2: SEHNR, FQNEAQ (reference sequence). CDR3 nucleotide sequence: TGTGCCAGCAGCCCCCTGAGTGGGACAAATTGGGAGACCCAGTACTTC. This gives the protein CASSPLSGTNWETQYF.